One T cell receptor beta chain is described in this entry. The CDR3 spans 18 residues. Trimming cost V 6 bases and J 1 base; bases outside gene matches: 14. Germline CDR1 and CDR2: KGHSH and LQKENI. The sample is drawn from a study of blood T cell repertoires in COVID-19. Study summary: COVID-19 samples from acute and convalescent phases originated in the United States, Italy and Spain. Sources were T cells, B-cell-depleted T cells, or PBMCs; the material itself was cDNA or gDNA.

In the study's own analysis: The authors estimated nucleated cell counts from reference gene primer amplification. TCRdb's copy holds only in-frame clones and misses some; the assay was immunoSEQ multiplex PCR. D and trimming come from the DNA, and the V and J calls and clone size come from that table. The sample carries about 59,000 clones, approximately 85% recorded once. The origin of this receptor is a human donor in a cohort sampled during active COVID-19. Sequencing was done on a sample of peripheral blood. The chain carries TRBV18 and TRBJ2-2, with 7 bases matching TRBD2. CDR3 sequence (DNA): TGTGCCAGCTCCCCTACTACTAGCGCCCCAGGGAACACCGGGGAGCTGTTTTTT. Its protein product is CASSPTTSAPGNTGELFF.